Below, one TCR beta chain is given with its context. What it binds is unknown. Through MiXCR, TCRdb re-clonotyped the PCR reads. The sample has about 43,000 clones; approximately 24% are singletons. Germline assignment: CDR1 LNHDA and CDR2 SQIVND (reference sequence). The ends were cut back, 5 bases at V and 7 bases at J, with 15 bases in the middle. The CDR3 spans 14 residues. This specimen comes from a study of metastatic and nonmetastatic thyroid tumors. Points from the study as a whole: Relative to benign nodules, malignant thyroid tumors were reportedly characterized by significantly elevated TCR beta diversity in blood and tumor.

Patients underwent thyroid surgery, and none had received any treatment before it. The TCR sequence derives from a female donor with papillary thyroid cancer or a benign thyroid nodule (not recorded which). Some clones in this sample may be carry-over from other donors' samples. V is TRBV19 and J is TRBJ1-5, with D uncertain. What was sequenced was tumor tissue. The CDR3 loop reads CASSGLDKRQPQHF. CDR3 coding DNA: TGTGCCAGTAGTGGGCTTGATAAACGCCAGCCCCAGCATTTT.